This T cell receptor beta chain was profiled in a study of OX40 agonist ivuxolimab in advanced cancers. Here immunoSEQ multiplex PCR was the method, and the copy in TCRdb shows in-frame clones only, minus some. This sample has 57,000 or so clones; 86% occur once, and the top ten carry 2% to 3%. The source was CD4+ or CD8+ T cells sorted from blood, collected in a trial of the OX40 agonist ivuxolimab. This receptor was obtained from an adult with an advanced solid tumor such as melanoma, head and neck, liver or kidney cancer.

The CDR3 reads CASSYSIRGDTEAFF. In nucleotides, the CDR3 is TGTGCCAGCAGTTACTCGATTCGGGGAGACACTGAAGCTTTCTTT. The rearrangement uses TRBV6-6 and TRBJ1-1; no firm D call. The V end was cut by 0 bases, the J end by 3 bases, with 11 bases between. The length of the CDR3 is 15 residues. Germline V gene sequence: CDR1 MNHNY, CDR2 SVGAGI (reference sequence).